These T cell receptor beta chains were read from a single sample in a study of technical replicates of blood from several donors. Using immunoSEQ multiplex PCR, the repertoire was profiled, and TCRdb retains in-frame clones only, with some absent. The table shows about 88,000 clones, with roughly 92% occurring only once. Sequencing was performed on T cells isolated from PBMCs. The receptors shown here come from a human donor in good health. CDR3s include the opening cysteine and the closing phenylalanine or tryptophan. The D gene is left open where the match is weak. Clone size is shown for a subset of rows, as once, few, many or a class of expanded clone.

d_call	v_call	clone_size	j_call	cdr3_aa	cdr3_nt
TRBD2	TRBV2	.	TRBJ2-3	CASSEKLTSGGKDTQYF	TGTGCCAGCAGTGAAAAACTGACTAGCGGGGGGAAAGATACGCAGTATTTT
.	TRBV5-8	.	TRBJ1-4	CASSLSLGQGFEKLFF	TGTGCCAGCAGCTTGTCCCTGGGCCAGGGCTTTGAAAAACTGTTTTTT
TRBD2	TRBV13	.	TRBJ2-1	CASSSRLATIYNEQFF	TGTGCCAGCAGCTCGAGACTAGCAACGATATACAATGAGCAGTTCTTC
.	TRBV6-8	.	TRBJ2-3	CASSSHREGTQYF	TGTGCCAGCAGTTCCCACAGGGAGGGTACGCAGTATTTT
.	TRBV7-9	.	TRBJ1-2	CASSKDRGTYGYTF	TGTGCCAGCAGCAAGGACAGAGGTACCTATGGCTACACCTTC
.	TRBV25-1	.	TRBJ2-7	CASSNSGNSYEQYF	TGTGCCAGCAGTAACTCAGGGAACTCCTACGAGCAGTACTTC
TRBD1	TRBV9	.	TRBJ1-5	CASSAGQDREPQHF	TGTGCCAGCAGCGCCGGACAGGATAGGGAGCCCCAGCATTTT
.	TRBV5-1	.	TRBJ2-7	CASSLVGGSSYEQYF	TGCGCCAGCAGCTTGGTAGGCGGTAGCTCCTACGAGCAGTACTTC
.	TRBV4-1	.	TRBJ2-3	CASSQEQADTQYF	TGCGCCAGCAGCCAAGAACAGGCGGATACGCAGTATTTT
.	TRBV5-1	.	TRBJ1-1	CASSLGNTGPGEAFF	TGCGCCAGCAGCTTGGGAAATACAGGTCCGGGTGAAGCTTTCTTT
TRBD1	TRBV6-1	once	TRBJ1-6	CASSETGVGSPLHF	TGTGCCAGCAGTGAGACAGGGGTGGGTTCACCCCTCCACTTT